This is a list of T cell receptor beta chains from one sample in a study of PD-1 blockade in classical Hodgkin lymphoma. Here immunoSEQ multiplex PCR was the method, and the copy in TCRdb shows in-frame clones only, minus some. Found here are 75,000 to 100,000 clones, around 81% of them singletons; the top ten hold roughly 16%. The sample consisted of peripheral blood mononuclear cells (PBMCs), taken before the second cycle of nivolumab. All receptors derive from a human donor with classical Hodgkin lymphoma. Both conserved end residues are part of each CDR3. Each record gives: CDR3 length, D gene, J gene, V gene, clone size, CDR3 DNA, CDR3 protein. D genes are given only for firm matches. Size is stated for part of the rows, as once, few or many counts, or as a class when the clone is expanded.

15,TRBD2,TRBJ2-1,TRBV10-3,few,TGTGCCATCAGCCTGTTTGGGAGCGGGGAGCAGGAGCAGTTCTTC,CAISLFGSGEQEQFF
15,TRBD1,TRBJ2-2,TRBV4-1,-,TGCGCCAGCGAGCCGGGACAGGGGGCCACCGGGGAGCTGTTTTTT,CASEPGQGATGELFF
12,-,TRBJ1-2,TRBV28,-,TGTGCCAGCAGCGCCAGAGAGTATGGCTACACCTTC,CASSAREYGYTF
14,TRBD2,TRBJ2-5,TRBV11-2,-,TGTGCCAGCAGCTCAATCACTAGCGGAGAGACCCAGTACTTC,CASSSITSGETQYF
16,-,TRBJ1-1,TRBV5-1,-,TGCGCCAGCAGCTTGGGGCTGCTCTTAATGAACACTGAAGCTTTCTTT,CASSLGLLLMNTEAFF
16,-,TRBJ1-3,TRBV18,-,TGTGCCAGCTCTCCGAGAACGAGGGTGGCCGGAAACACCATATATTTT,CASSPRTRVAGNTIYF
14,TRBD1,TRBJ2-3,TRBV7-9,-,TGTGCCAGCAGCCCAGGACAGGGGTTAGATACGCAGTATTTT,CASSPGQGLDTQYF
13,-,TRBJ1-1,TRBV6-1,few,TGTGCCAGCAGTGAACGGGTACTACTTGAAGCTTTCTTT,CASSERVLLEAFF
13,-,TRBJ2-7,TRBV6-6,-,TGTGCCAGCAGTTACGGTGCAGGGCTCGAGCAGTACTTC,CASSYGAGLEQYF
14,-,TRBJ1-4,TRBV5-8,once,TGTGCCAGCAGCTTGGTGGGGACTGGTGAAAAACTGTTTTTT,CASSLVGTGEKLFF
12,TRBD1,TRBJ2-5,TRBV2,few,TGTGCCGGGTCACAGGGGTCGGAGACCCAGTACTTC,CAGSQGSETQYF
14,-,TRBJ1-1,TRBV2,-,TGTGCCAGCAGTGGGACTCTCGGGTCAGCTGAAGCTTTCTTT,CASSGTLGSAEAFF
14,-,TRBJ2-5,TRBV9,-,TGTGCCAGCAGCGTAGATCCAGTAGGAGAGACCCAGTACTTC,CASSVDPVGETQYF
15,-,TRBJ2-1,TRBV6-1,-,TGTGCCAGCAGACCCACTCCACTAGCCGGGAGTGAGCAGTTCTTC,CASRPTPLAGSEQFF
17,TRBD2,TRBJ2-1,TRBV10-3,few,TGTGCCATCAGTGAGTCGTCTAGCGGGACCCTAATTAATGAGCAGTTCTTC,CAISESSSGTLINEQFF
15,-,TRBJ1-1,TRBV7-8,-,TGTGCCAGCAGCTTAGTGGCGGGGGCAGGGACTGAAGCTTTCTTT,CASSLVAGAGTEAFF
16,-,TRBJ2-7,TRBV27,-,TGTGCCAGCTCCCGTCGAGAGGGACGGCGAGACTACGAGCAGTACTTC,CASSRREGRRDYEQYF
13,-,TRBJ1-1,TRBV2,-,TGTGCCAGCAGGGGGGCTGTGAACACTGAAGCTTTCTTT,CASRGAVNTEAFF
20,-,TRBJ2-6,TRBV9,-,TGTGCCAGCAGCGTAGAAGGTGTTGGTCATCCCAGCTCTGGGGCCAACGTCCTGACTTTC,CASSVEGVGHPSSGANVLTF
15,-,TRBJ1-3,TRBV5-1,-,TGCGCCAGCAGCCAGGAGGGGAACTCTGGAAACACCATATATTTT,CASSQEGNSGNTIYF
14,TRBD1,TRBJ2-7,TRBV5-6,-,TGTGCCAGCAGCCCCGGGACAGGGCTAGGCGAGCAGTACTTC,CASSPGTGLGEQYF
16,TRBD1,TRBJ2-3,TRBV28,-,TGTGCCAGCAGTTTGCCCCGGGACAGAATCACAGATACGCAGTATTTT,CASSLPRDRITDTQYF
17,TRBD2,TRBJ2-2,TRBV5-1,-,TGCGCCAGCAGCCCCTCGTCTAGCGGGAGGGCCACCGGGGAGCTGTTTTTT,CASSPSSSGRATGELFF
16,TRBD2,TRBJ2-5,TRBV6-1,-,TGTGCCAGCAGTGAAAGTCAACTAGCGGGAGTGGAGACCCAGTACTTC,CASSESQLAGVETQYF
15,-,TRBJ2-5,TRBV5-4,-,TGTGCCAGCAGACAGGTCGGGCTCCCTCAAGAGACCCAGTACTTC,CASRQVGLPQETQYF
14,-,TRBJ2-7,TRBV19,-,TGTGCCAGTAGTATTACCAGGGGACCCTACGAGCAGTACTTC,CASSITRGPYEQYF
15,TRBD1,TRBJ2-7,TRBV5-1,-,TGCGCCAGCAGCTTCCGGGACAGGGGGTCTGACGAGCAGTACTTC,CASSFRDRGSDEQYF
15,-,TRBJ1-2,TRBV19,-,TGTGCCAGTAGTGCCTCTCGCGGCGGCCTGCATGGCTACACCTTC,CASSASRGGLHGYTF
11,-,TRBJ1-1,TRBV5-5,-,TGTGCCAGCAGCTTGGACACTGAAGCTTTCTTT,CASSLDTEAFF
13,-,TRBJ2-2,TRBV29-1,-,TGCAGCGGGGGCAACGTGTTGGCCGGGGAGCTGTTTTTT,CSGGNVLAGELFF
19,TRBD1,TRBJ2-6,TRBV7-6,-,TGTGCCAGCAGCGCTGGACCGGCCGGGACAGGGGCTGGGGCCAACGTCCTGACTTTC,CASSAGPAGTGAGANVLTF
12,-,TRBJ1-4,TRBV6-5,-,TGTGCCAGCAACCCTGCGGGAGAAAAACTGTTTTTT,CASNPAGEKLFF
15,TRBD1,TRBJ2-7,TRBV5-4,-,TGTGCCAGCAGGGGAGGGGACAGGGGGCTCGACGAGCAGTACTTC,CASRGGDRGLDEQYF
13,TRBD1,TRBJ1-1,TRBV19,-,TGTGCCAGTACCTTCACAGGGGACACTGAAGCTTTCTTT,CASTFTGDTEAFF
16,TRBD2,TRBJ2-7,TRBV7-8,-,TGTGCCAGCAGCTTAGGGTGGGGCGGGAGTCTCTACGAGCAGTACTTC,CASSLGWGGSLYEQYF
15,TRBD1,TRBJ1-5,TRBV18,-,TGTGCCAGCTCACCACTCCAGGGGGCAGGCCAGCCCCAGCATTTT,CASSPLQGAGQPQHF
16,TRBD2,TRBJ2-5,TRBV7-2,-,TGTGCCAGCAGCTTAGTGGCTAGCGGGAGTGGGGAGACCCAGTACTTC,CASSLVASGSGETQYF
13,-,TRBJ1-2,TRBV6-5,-,TGTGCCAGCAGGCCATCGACGGACTATGGCTACACCTTC,CASRPSTDYGYTF
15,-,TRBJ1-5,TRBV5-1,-,TGCGCCAGCAGCGCGGGGACGGGTACCAATCAGCCCCAGCATTTT,CASSAGTGTNQPQHF
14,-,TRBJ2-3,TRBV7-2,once,TGTGCCAGCAGCTTAAGGCAGCTCACAGATACGCAGTATTTT,CASSLRQLTDTQYF
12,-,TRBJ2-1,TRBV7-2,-,TGTGCCAGCAGCTTAGTCGGCCTCGAGCAGTTCTTC,CASSLVGLEQFF